One sample yielded the 32 T cell receptor beta chains listed below, sequenced in a study of blood T cell repertoires in COVID-19. Some clones are missing from TCRdb's copy, which holds only in-frame ones; the method was immunoSEQ multiplex PCR. The sample lists under 100,000 clones, about 86% occurring once. Sequenced: peripheral blood. These receptors all stem from a woman aged 55-75 years with acute or convalescent COVID-19.

The gene calls are TRBV4-3 and TRBJ1-5; D is ambiguous. CDR3 size: 13 residues. The germline V gene has CDR1 LGHNA and CDR2 YSLEER. V was cut by 0 bases and J by 4 bases, with 4 bases left in between. CDR3 DNA: TGCGCCAGCAGCCAAGATCCAAATCAGCCCCAGCATTTT. This codes for CASSQDPNQPQHF.

The chain joins TRBV19 to TRBJ1-4, with D hard to call. The V gene's germline CDR1 is LNHDA and CDR2 SQIVND (reference sequence). V shed 7 bases and J shed 5 bases, with 5 bases lying between them. This CDR3 spans 11 amino acids. CDR3 coding DNA: TGTGCCAGTACCCGGAATGAAAAACTGTTTTTT. Translation: CASTRNEKLFF.

This chain uses TRBV4-2 with TRBJ1-4; a weak D match, TRBD1 (5 bases). CDR1 and CDR2 from the germline V gene are LGHNA and YNFKEQ. V shed 5 bases and J shed 3 bases, with 16 bases lying between them. The CDR3 sequence is 16 residues long. CDR3 region: CASSDSGVGANEKLFF. The CDR3 nucleotides read TGTGCCAGCAGCGACAGTGGGGTAGGGGCTAATGAAAAACTGTTTTTT.

There are a few counts of this clone. The chain combines TRBV5-1 with TRBJ1-6; D is perhaps TRBD1 (6 bases). Trimming shortened V by 0 bases and J by 5 bases, and 9 bases separated the two germline ends. Germline V gene lookup returns CDR1 SGHRS and CDR2 YFSETQ. The CDR3 runs 15 residues. DNA for the CDR3: TGCGCCAGCAGCTTGGGAACAGGGAATAATTCACCCCTCCACTTT. Encoded protein: CASSLGTGNNSPLHF.

In its sample, this clone was seen once. The J gene is TRBJ1-1, the V gene TRBV11-3; D is unclear. The CDR3 covers 12 residues. CDR1 and CDR2 from the germline V gene are SGHNT and YENEEA. Trimming shortened V by 6 bases and J by 6 bases, and 11 bases separated the two germline ends. The CDR3 DNA sequence: TGTGCCAGCAGTTTTACGAGGGCTGAAGCTTTCTTT. This encodes CASSFTRAEAFF.

This chain's CDR3 is CASSQGTSGTPSYEQYF. The DNA for the CDR3 is TGTGCCAGCAGCCAGGGGACTAGCGGAACGCCCTCCTACGAGCAGTACTTC. This chain connects TRBV4-2 to TRBJ2-7; TRBD2 matches 11 bases. V was clipped by 3 bases and J by 0 bases; unmatched bases: 7. The CDR3 is made up of 17 amino acids. Germline V gene lookup returns CDR1 LGHNA and CDR2 YNFKEQ.

The chain has TRBV11-2 and TRBJ2-5; the match to TRBD2 covers 10 bases. Germline V gene lookup returns CDR1 SGHAT and CDR2 FQNNGV. The CDR3 extends over 14 amino acids. The V and J ends lost 5 bases and 3 bases, in that order; junction bases with no gene match: 3. For the CDR3, the DNA is TGTGCCAGCAGCCCCGGACTAGCGGAAGAGACCCAGTACTTC. This translates into CASSPGLAEETQYF.

The chain employs TRBV27 and TRBJ1-1, with a tentative D call TRBD1 (5 bases). The V gene's germline CDR1 is MNHEY and CDR2 SMNVEV (reference sequence). There are 17 residues in the CDR3. V lost 0 bases and J lost 4, with 18 bases in between. CDR3 coding DNA: TGTGCCAGCAGTTTATCGGGAGTGGCGGGGACGACCACTGAAGCTTTCTTT. It codes for CASSLSGVAGTTTEAFF.

V and J are TRBV5-1 and TRBJ1-2, with TRBD1 matching 11 bases. The J segment lost 5 bases and the V segment lost 1 base, leaving 4 bases of the junction unmatched. Germline V gives CDR1 SGHRS, CDR2 YFSETQ. CDR3 size: 15 residues. The CDR3 DNA follows: TGCGCCAGCAGCTTGTCGGGGACAGGGGGATATGGCTACACCTTC. Translated: CASSLSGTGGYGYTF.

The chain is built from TRBV5-1 and TRBJ2-7, with D possibly TRBD1 on 6 matching bases. The CDR3 length is 14 residues. Germline V lookup: CDR1 SGHRS, CDR2 YFSETQ. The V gene lost 3 bases and the J gene lost 1 base, with 11 bases spanning the gap. CDR3 protein: CASSSGGDSYEQYF. CDR3 coding DNA: TGCGCCAGCAGCTCTGGGGGCGATTCCTACGAGCAGTACTTC.

For the CDR3, the DNA is TGCAGTGCTAGTAATCCGGGATACAATGAGCAGTTCTTC. This gives the protein CSASNPGYNEQFF. The genes are TRBV20-1 and TRBJ2-1, with D possibly being TRBD2 (5 bases). The germline gives CDR1 DFQATT, CDR2 SNEGSKA (reference sequence). The ends were cut back, 3 bases at V and 4 bases at J, with 10 bases in the middle. The CDR3 has 13 amino acids.

This clone was seen a handful of times. This sequence joins TRBV11-3 and TRBJ1-1; D is unclear. The V end lost 1 base, the J end lost 4 bases, and 7 bases lay between the germline ends. The germline CDR1 and CDR2 sequences are SGHNT and YENEEA. The CDR3 sequence is 13 residues long. This chain's CDR3 is CASSLGASTEAFF. The CDR3 bases are TGTGCCAGCAGCTTAGGTGCGAGCACTGAAGCTTTCTTT.

J is TRBJ1-4 and V is TRBV5-6; perhaps TRBD1 as D (5 bases). The CDR3 sequence is 14 residues long. Germline CDR1 and CDR2: SGHDT and YYEEEE. Trimming pared 4 bases from V and 5 bases from J, leaving 12 bases between. The CDR3 DNA follows: TGTGCCAGCAGCCTCATAGACAGCAATGAAAAACTGTTTTTT. Protein: CASSLIDSNEKLFF.

The chain links TRBV24-1 to TRBJ2-1; 15 positions match TRBD2. The CDR3 length is 16 residues. In germline, CDR1 is KGHDR, CDR2 SFDVKD. The V gene end was trimmed by 4 bases and the J gene end by 9 bases; junction bases not matched to a gene: 6. The CDR3 is CATSDRTSGREGEQFF. Written as DNA, the CDR3 is TGTGCCACCAGTGACCGGACTAGCGGGAGGGAGGGTGAGCAGTTCTTC.

This sequence joins TRBV6-6 and TRBJ2-7, with 8 nucleotides matching TRBD2. From germline, CDR1 is MNHNY and CDR2 SVGAGI (reference sequence). With 6 bases clipped from V and 0 bases from J, the junction kept 7 bases outside the gene matches. The CDR3 spans 15 residues. As DNA, the CDR3 is TGTGCCAGCAGCTCCGTAGCGGGGCGCTCCTACGAGCAGTACTTC. It encodes CASSSVAGRSYEQYF.

This clone was detected once. The chain carries TRBV25-1 and TRBJ1-6; TRBD1 is a possible D gene (5 bases). CDR1 is MGHDK and CDR2 is SYGVNS in the germline V gene. The CDR3 runs 12 residues. V lost 6 bases to trimming and J lost 11 bases, with 11 bases between them. For the CDR3, the DNA is TGTGCCAGCAGCCACAGGTATCCACCCCTCCACTTT. Its protein is CASSHRYPPLHF.

The V call is TRBV30, the J call TRBJ1-1; possibly TRBD1 for D (6 bases). Per the germline V gene, CDR1 is GTSNPN and CDR2 is SVGIG (reference sequence). Trimming shortened V by 8 bases and J by 5 bases, and 12 bases separated the two germline ends. The CDR3 runs 11 residues. The CDR3 nucleotides read TGTGCCGGGGACACCAGGACTGAAGCTTTCTTT. Translation gives CAGDTRTEAFF.

The chain combines TRBV19 with TRBJ1-3, with no clear D. CDR3 length equals 15 residues. Germline loops: CDR1 LNHDA, CDR2 SQIVND (reference sequence). Trimming took 6 bases from V and 0 from J, leaving 12 bases between them. CDR3 sequence (DNA): TGTGCCAGTAGGGGAGAGCTAAACTCTGGAAACACCATATATTTT. Its protein product is CASRGELNSGNTIYF.

This clone has just one count. The chain links TRBV11-2 to TRBJ2-7; the D is unclear. The germline V and J ends were trimmed by 0 bases and 3 bases, with 12 bases remaining between them. The CDR3 length is 15 residues. Germline CDR1 is SGHAT and CDR2 is FQNNGV. This CDR3 is CASSLDGSPGYEQYF. As DNA, the CDR3 is TGTGCCAGCAGCTTAGACGGGTCTCCCGGCTACGAGCAGTACTTC.

V and J are TRBV11-1 and TRBJ2-6; D gene uncertain. The CDR3 is 14 residues long. Per germline, CDR1 SGHAT and CDR2 FQDESV (reference sequence). V lost 4 bases, J lost 4 bases, and 8 bases lay in between. CDR3 sequence: CASSSPTGANVLTF. The CDR3 nucleotides read TGTGCCAGCAGCTCCCCTACCGGGGCCAACGTCCTGACTTTC. Full variable domain (rest looked up from reference TRBV11-1 and TRBJ2-6): EAEVAQSPRYKITEKSQAVAFWCDPISGHATLYWYRQILGQGPELLVQFQDESVVDDSQLPKDRFSAERLKGVDSTLKIQPAELGDSAMYLCASSSPTGANVLTFGAGSRLTVL.

This clone has a handful of counts. The chain combines TRBV30 with TRBJ2-1, with 15 bases aligning to TRBD2. CDR3 size: 19 residues. Trimming cost V 2 bases and J 5 bases; bases outside gene matches: 13. The germline V gene has CDR1 GTSNPN and CDR2 SVGIG (reference sequence). CDR3 sequence reads: CAWSPITGLAGGSHNEQFF. In DNA form, the CDR3 reads TGTGCCTGGAGTCCGATAACCGGACTAGCGGGGGGGTCCCACAATGAGCAGTTCTTC. Filled out from reference TRBV30 and TRBJ2-1, the complete variable domain reads SQTIHQWPATLVQPVGSPLSLECTVEGTSNPNLYWYRQAAGRGLQLLFYSVGIGQISSEVPQNLSASRPQDRQFILSSKKLLLSDSGFYLCAWSPITGLAGGSHNEQFFGPGTRLTVL.

The rearrangement links TRBV2 to TRBJ2-1; no clear D. Germline V CDR1 and CDR2: SNHLY, FYNNEI. The V end was cut by 4 bases, the J end by 6 bases, with 7 bases between. The CDR3 covers 12 residues. The CDR3 spells CASSVYFNEQFF. The DNA for the CDR3 is TGTGCCAGCAGTGTATACTTCAATGAGCAGTTCTTC. Variable domain in full (rest from reference TRBV2 and TRBJ2-1): EPEVTQTPSHQVTQMGQEVILRCVPISNHLYFYWYRQILGQKVEFLVSFYNNEISEKSEIFDDQFSVERPDGSNFTLKIRSTKLEDSAMYFCASSVYFNEQFFGPGTRLTVL.

This clone showed up just once. The genes are TRBV5-5 and TRBJ1-6, with D perhaps matching TRBD1 (5 bases). Trimming removed 1 base from V and 5 bases from J, with 10 bases in between. The CDR3 spans 15 residues. Germline V gene sequence: CDR1 SGHKS, CDR2 YYEKEE (reference sequence). The CDR3 bases are TGTGCCAGCAGCTTGAGTCAGGGTAATAATTCACCCCTCCACTTT. Its protein is CASSLSQGNNSPLHF.

This clone was seen more than once but under ten times. The chain carries TRBV7-2 and TRBJ1-6; 8 bases fit TRBD1. J was trimmed by 7 bases and V by 8 bases; bases with no gene match: 10. Germline-derived CDR1 and CDR2 are SGHTA and FQGNSA. CDR3 length: 15 amino acids. This chain's CDR3 is CASGTGQGLNSPLHF. The CDR3 coding sequence is TGTGCCAGCGGAACCGGACAGGGCTTGAATTCACCCCTCCACTTT.

A single count supports this clone. This rearrangement joins TRBV7-9 to TRBJ1-2, with a tentative D call TRBD1 (5 bases). V lost 6 bases to trimming and J lost 7 bases, with 12 bases between them. Germline assignment: CDR1 SEHNR and CDR2 FQNEAQ (reference sequence). The CDR3 contains 12 residues. The CDR3 loop is CASRGGVGGYTF. The CDR3 DNA reads TGTGCCAGCAGGGGAGGGGTCGGTGGCTACACCTTC.

The chain carries TRBV5-4 and TRBJ2-3, with 10 bases fitting TRBD2. Germline trimming cut 2 bases from V and 4 bases from J; bases unmatched to any gene: 4. Germline CDR1 SGHNT, CDR2 YYREEE (reference sequence). This CDR3 is built from 15 residues. CDR3 in DNA: TGTGCCAGCAGCTTAGCGGGAGGGGGGGCAGATACGCAGTATTTT. Translating it yields CASSLAGGGADTQYF.

The table lists this clone with a few counts. The chain combines TRBV30 with TRBJ1-5, with D possibly matching TRBD1 (5 bases). The germline V gene encodes CDR1 GTSNPN and CDR2 SVGIG (reference sequence). The length of the CDR3 is 13 residues. V lost 3 bases and J lost 0, with 6 bases in between. The CDR3 nucleotides are TGTGCCTGGAGCGGGGGTAGCAATCAGCCCCAGCATTTT. Its translation is CAWSGGSNQPQHF.

This rearrangement joins TRBV29-1 to TRBJ2-1; 10 bases line up with TRBD2. The CDR3 is 12 residues long. Germline V gene sequence: CDR1 SQVTM, CDR2 ANQGSEA. The ends lost 7 bases at V and 9 bases at J; junction bases unmatched: 6. This CDR3 is CSAGLAGGEQFF. Here the CDR3 DNA reads TGCAGCGCGGGGTTAGCGGGGGGTGAGCAGTTCTTC.

The sample holds a few counts of this clone. The genes are TRBV24-1 and TRBJ2-2; D unclear. V lost 2 bases and J 1 base, leaving 7 bases between the germline ends. The CDR3 has 15 residues. The germline gives CDR1 KGHDR, CDR2 SFDVKD. This CDR3 is CATSDSVLNTGELFF. CDR3 coding DNA: TGTGCCACCAGTGATTCGGTTTTGAACACCGGGGAGCTGTTTTTT.

This chain joins TRBV2 and TRBJ2-5; 10 positions agree with TRBD2. With V trimmed by 8 bases and J by 4 bases, 7 bases remained unmatched. The CDR3 runs 14 residues. Germline CDR1 and CDR2: SNHLY and FYNNEI. CDR3 nucleotides: TGTGCCAGCTCTTACGCTAGCGGGGGAGAGACCCAGTACTTC. Protein: CASSYASGGETQYF.

As DNA, the CDR3 is TGTGCCAGCAGCTTTCAGGGAAACTTTAACTATGGCTACACCTTC. Its protein is CASSFQGNFNYGYTF. The rearrangement joins TRBV7-8 to TRBJ1-2; D might be TRBD1 (5 bases). The germline gives CDR1 SGHVS, CDR2 FQNEAQ. V was trimmed by 3 bases and J by 1 base, leaving 12 bases between them. The CDR3 is 15 amino acids.

The chain has TRBV4-3 and TRBJ1-2; D is unresolved. Germline values: CDR1 LGHNA, CDR2 YSLEER. The CDR3 has 14 residues. Trimming cost V 0 bases and J 2 bases, with 7 bases left between them. In DNA form, the CDR3 reads TGCGCCAGCAGCCAAGATAGATCGAACTATGGCTACACCTTC. The encoded protein is CASSQDRSNYGYTF.